This T cell receptor beta chain was profiled in a study of OX40 agonist ivuxolimab in advanced cancers. Study-level points and caveats: Some nonresponders likewise displayed low normalized T-cell clonal expansion. At doses 0.1 to 3.0 mg/kg, CD4+ and CD8+ clones expanded.

Concerning this clone: The antigen remains unidentified.

The V end was cut by 7 bases, the J end by 7 bases, with 12 bases between. The CDR3 runs to 12 residues. Germline V gene data show CDR1 as SGHTS and CDR2 as YDEGEE. Here immunoSEQ multiplex PCR was the method, and the copy in TCRdb shows in-frame clones only, minus some. The sample yields roughly 100,000 clones, roughly 90% seen once. The genes are TRBV5-8 and TRBJ1-5, with D unresolved. The receptor was isolated from an adult with an advanced solid tumor such as melanoma, head and neck, liver or kidney cancer. Sequences were derived from CD4+ or CD8+ T cells sorted from blood, sampled in a trial of the OX40 agonist ivuxolimab. The CDR3 sequence is CASPILGQPQHF. CDR3 nucleotides: TGTGCCAGCCCCATTTTGGGCCAGCCCCAGCATTTT. The full variable domain, in which reference TRBV5-8 and TRBJ1-5 provide the parts outside the CDR3, is EAGVTQSPTHLIKTRGQQATLRCSPISGHTSVYWYQQALGLGLQFLLWYDEGEERNRGNFPPRFSGRQFPNYSSELNVNALELEDSALYLCASPILGQPQHFGDGTRLSIL.